Listed here is a single T cell receptor beta chain. Its antigen remains unknown. Profiled with immunoSEQ multiplex PCR; TCRdb holds only in-frame clones, not every one. The sample holds about 240,000 clones; roughly 84% are singletons and the top ten take around 0.61%. V was clipped by 3 bases and J by 1 base, with 16 bases between them. This CDR3 spans 16 amino acids. Germline lookup yields CDR1 SGDLS and CDR2 YYNGEE. Thawed PBMCs were FACS-sorted into unstimulated CD4+CD25+CD127- regulatory T cells, CD4+CD25- non-regulatory cells, CD4 and CD8 cells. The sample is drawn from a study of Tregs in tolerant kidney transplant recipients. Study-level findings and limits: Findings come from small patient numbers and require larger validation. This study did not directly address biological reproducibility.

The TCR was taken from a human donor in good health. Sequencing input: CD4+ T cells from blood. The chain employs TRBV9 and TRBJ1-1; perhaps TRBD1 as D (6 bases). The CDR3: CASSDYRGQSNTEAFF. CDR3 nucleotides: TGTGCCAGCAGCGATTATCGAGGACAGTCGAACACTGAAGCTTTCTTT.